This TCR beta chain originates from a study of T-cell memory formation after mild COVID-19. Study outcomes and limitations: Confirmation of SARS-CoV-2 specificity was lacking for second-wave clones peaking day 37.

Trimming left V 5 bases short and J 2 bases short, with 12 bases between. Germline lookup yields CDR1 LNHDA and CDR2 SQIVND (reference sequence). The CDR3 length is 15 residues. The table lists this clonotype with a few counts. Its antigen is unknown. TCRalpha and TCRbeta libraries used 5'RACE with constant-segment primers and UMIs. MiXCR was run by TCRdb on the 5' RACE reads, yielding one entry per CDR3 protein. This repertoire shows hundreds of thousands of distinct CDR3 sequences, roughly 13% found once; its top ten account for approximately 22%. The sequenced sample consisted of PBMCs or a T cell subset sorted from them (not recorded which). The chain carries TRBV19 and TRBJ1-4; D may be TRBD1 (6 bases). This TCR derives from a man aged 18 to 30 who had mild COVID-19 (a few samples of this study predate the infection). Cell type and time point are not known. Written as DNA, the CDR3 is TGTGCCAGTAGTTACAGGGATTTGACTAATGAAAAACTGTTTTTT. Translating gives CASSYRDLTNEKLFF. The whole variable domain, remainder taken from reference TRBV19 and TRBJ1-4, is DGGITQSPKYLFRKEGQNVTLSCEQNLNHDAMYWYRQDPGQGLRLIYYSQIVNDFQKGDIAEGYSVSREKKESFPLTVTSAQKNPTAFYLCASSYRDLTNEKLFFGSGTQLSVL.